The 21 T cell receptor beta chains below all came from one sample that was sequenced in a study of T cells in Graves' hyperthyroidism and ophthalmopathy. Amplification of TCR beta CDR3 regions was performed using RNA transcripts as template. HTBI primers drove first-round RT-PCR of the TCR CDR3. TCRdb reanalysed the multiplex PCR reads using MiXCR and keeps one entry per CDR3 protein. The profile shows more than 450,000 distinct CDR3 sequences, 15% to 20% of them singletons. The sample was blood. The receptor source for this set is a man in his forties with Graves' ophthalmopathy.

This clonotype turned up a few times. The genes are TRBV20-1 and TRBJ2-1; the D is unclear. Germline CDR1 and CDR2: DFQATT and SNEGSKA (reference sequence). With 0 bases removed from V and 1 base from J, the gap between germline ends came to 7 bases. CDR3 size: 14 residues. CDR3 sequence reads: CSAREVVSYNEQFF. The CDR3 DNA reads as TGCAGTGCTAGAGAGGTGGTTTCCTACAATGAGCAGTTCTTC.

This clonotype has only a few counts. The gene calls are TRBV6-2 or TRBV6-3 and TRBJ2-2; D uncertain. This CDR3 region has 13 residues. The V gene lost 8 bases and the J gene lost 4 bases, with 11 bases spanning the gap. Germline V gene sequence: CDR1 MNHEY, CDR2 SVGEGT. The CDR3 loop reads CASGLQSTGELFF. Here the CDR3 DNA reads TGTGCCAGCGGTCTACAGTCCACCGGGGAGCTGTTTTTT.

The chain carries TRBV15 and TRBJ1-2; D not resolved. Trimming left V 2 bases short and J 3 bases short, with 4 bases between. CDR3 length: 12 residues. The germline V gene has CDR1 LNHNV and CDR2 YYDKDF (reference sequence). The CDR3 protein is CATSRSDYGYTF. The DNA for the CDR3 is TGTGCCACCAGCAGATCTGACTATGGCTACACCTTC.

The V and J genes are TRBV5-1 and TRBJ2-1; a possible D gene is TRBD2 (5 bases). Trimming cost V 0 bases and J 9 bases, with 16 bases left between them. Germline V CDR1 and CDR2: SGHRS, YFSETQ. The CDR3 contains 15 residues. The DNA of the CDR3 is TGCGCCAGCAGCTTGGTGGAGGTCAATAGTGGTGAGCAGTTCTTC. This sequence encodes CASSLVEVNSGEQFF.

This clonotype was detected many times. This sequence joins TRBV20-1 and TRBJ2-7, with 7 bases fitting TRBD2. The CDR3 loop spans 12 amino acids. Germline V CDR1 and CDR2: DFQATT, SNEGSKA (reference sequence). The CDR3 is CGLKTSPYEQYF. The CDR3 bases are TGCGGACTTAAGACTAGCCCCTACGAGCAGTACTTC.

The gene calls are TRBV27 and TRBJ2-1; the match to TRBD2 covers 9 bases. The CDR3 length is 15 residues. The trim removed 6 bases at V and 9 bases at J, leaving 12 bases unmatched. CDR1 and CDR2 from the germline V gene are MNHEY and SMNVEV (reference sequence). Written as DNA, the CDR3 is TGTGCCAGCAGCCGGACAACTAGCGGGCAACGTGAGCAGTTCTTC. As protein: CASSRTTSGQREQFF.

This clonotype was found a few times. The chain carries TRBV20-1 and TRBJ2-3, with 7 bases lining up with TRBD2. The germline V gene has CDR1 DFQATT and CDR2 SNEGSKA (reference sequence). The length of the CDR3 is 14 residues. V gave up 5 bases and J gave up 3 bases; unmatched junction bases: 8. The CDR3 loop is CSARTRGGTDTQYF. CDR3 DNA sequence: TGCAGTGCTCGGACCCGGGGAGGGACAGATACGCAGTATTTT.

The chain has TRBV28 and TRBJ2-7; D remains unclear. V shed 6 bases and J shed 7 bases, with 7 bases lying between them. This CDR3 is 10 amino acids long. Germline CDR1 is MDHEN and CDR2 is SYDVKM. The CDR3 nucleotides are TGTGCCAGCAGGAAGTCAGAGCAGTACTTC. It yields the protein CASRKSEQYF.

This clonotype was found a few times. This may stem from a read error, because a much larger clone lies one nucleotide away. This sequence joins TRBV11-3 and TRBJ2-7, with D unresolved. The CDR3 sequence is 15 residues long. From germline, CDR1 is SGHNT and CDR2 YENEEA. The CDR3 region is CASSLGPDFSYEQCF. The CDR3, as DNA: TGTGCCAGCAGCTTAGGGCCAGACTTCTCCTACGAGCAGTGCTTC.

This clonotype was seen a handful of times. The V call is TRBV5-1, the J call TRBJ2-1; no clear D. In germline, CDR1 is SGHRS, CDR2 YFSETQ. V shed 4 bases and J shed 9 bases, with 11 bases lying between them. The CDR3 sequence is 12 residues long. The CDR3 region has the DNA TGCGCCAGCAGCCTGGGAAACGGTGAGCAGTTCTTC. This sequence encodes CASSLGNGEQFF.

The chain recombines TRBV19 with TRBJ2-2; TRBD2 matches 7 bases. Unmatched junction bases numbered 5, after V lost 4 bases and J lost 6 bases. Germline CDR1 LNHDA, CDR2 SQIVND (reference sequence). The CDR3 extends over 14 amino acids. Here the CDR3 reads CASSSGSIPGELFF. The CDR3 DNA reads TGTGCCAGTAGTAGCGGGAGTATCCCCGGGGAGCTGTTTTTT. Together with reference TRBV19 and TRBJ2-2, the CDR3 gives the full variable domain: DGGITQSPKYLFRKEGQNVTLSCEQNLNHDAMYWYRQDPGQGLRLIYYSQIVNDFQKGDIAEGYSVSREKKESFPLTVTSAQKNPTAFYLCASSSGSIPGELFFGEGSRLTVL.

The V and J genes are TRBV6-2 or TRBV6-3 and TRBJ2-7; 11 bases line up with TRBD1. The trim removed 6 bases at V and 7 bases at J, leaving 14 bases unmatched. Germline-derived CDR1 and CDR2 are MNHEY and SVGEGT. The CDR3 loop spans 16 amino acids. The chain's CDR3 is CASRGMNTGTGGEQYF. CDR3 sequence (DNA): TGTGCCAGCAGGGGGATGAATACCGGGACAGGGGGGGAGCAGTACTTC.

The chain combines TRBV12-3 or TRBV12-4 with TRBJ1-4, with unresolved D. Trimming removed 5 bases at V and 6 bases at J, with 4 bases between. The CDR3 has 11 residues. The CDR3 region is CASSDYEKLFF. The CDR3 DNA follows: TGTGCCAGCAGTGACTATGAAAAACTGTTTTTT.

The chain carries TRBV28 and TRBJ2-5, with 9 nucleotides matching TRBD2. Unmatched junction bases numbered 13, after V lost 6 bases and J lost 5 bases. The CDR3 spans 16 residues. The V gene's germline CDR1 is MDHEN and CDR2 SYDVKM. The CDR3 DNA reads TGTGCCAGCAGCCGGGGGGGGCTAGCGGGAAGGGAGACCCAGTACTTC. Translating gives CASSRGGLAGRETQYF.

This clonotype has only a few counts. The V call is TRBV20-1, the J call TRBJ2-7, with unresolved D. CDR3 length: 14 residues. Trimming stripped 0 bases from V and 2 bases from J, with 11 bases between. Germline CDR1 is DFQATT and CDR2 is SNEGSKA (reference sequence). This CDR3 is CSARDPRAAYEQYF. Here the CDR3 DNA reads TGCAGTGCTAGAGATCCACGGGCAGCCTACGAGCAGTACTTC.

The V gene is TRBV9, the J gene TRBJ2-4, with 8 bases fitting TRBD1. Germline trimming cut 3 bases from V and 8 bases from J; bases unmatched to any gene: 13. CDR1 and CDR2 (germline): SGDLS, YYNGEE. This CDR3 contains 16 residues. The CDR3 region is CASSAGQGGPRDIQYF. CDR3 DNA sequence: TGTGCCAGCAGCGCAGGACAGGGAGGACCGAGGGACATTCAGTACTTC.

The table lists this clonotype with a few counts. This rearrangement joins TRBV6-1 to TRBJ2-5; a possible D gene is TRBD1 (7 bases). The CDR3 spans 13 residues. Germline CDR1 MNHNS, CDR2 SASEGT. Between the trimmed V and J ends, which lost 4 bases and 7 bases, there was a span of 13 bases. The CDR3 loop reads CASSAGQGGTQYF. In DNA form, the CDR3 reads TGTGCCAGCAGTGCAGGCCAGGGGGGGACCCAGTACTTC.

The chain recombines TRBV6-6 with TRBJ2-7, with TRBD2 identical over 7 bases. This CDR3 has 15 residues. The germline CDR1 and CDR2 sequences are MNHNY and SVGAGI (reference sequence). J gave up 0 bases and V 2 bases, and 4 bases lay outside the gene matches. CDR3 region: CASSYARDYSYEQYF. CDR3 nucleotide sequence: TGTGCCAGCAGTTACGCACGGGACTACTCCTACGAGCAGTACTTC.

The V gene is TRBV18, the J gene TRBJ2-2, with 7 bases aligning to TRBD1. Germline-derived CDR1 and CDR2 are KGHSH and LQKENI. Trimming removed 3 bases from V and 1 base from J; junction bases left unmatched: 5. CDR3 length equals 16 residues. CDR3 in amino acids: CASSPPRTGNTGELFF. For the CDR3, the DNA is TGTGCCAGCTCACCCCCTAGGACAGGGAACACCGGGGAGCTGTTTTTT.

The V gene is TRBV6-1, the J gene TRBJ2-2; TRBD2 is a possible D gene (6 bases). Per the germline V gene, CDR1 is MNHNS and CDR2 is SASEGT. With 10 bases removed from V and 0 bases from J, the gap between germline ends came to 24 bases. This CDR3 is built from 18 residues. The CDR3 protein is CAIPVRARDSSNTGELFF. The CDR3 DNA is TGTGCCATCCCAGTCCGGGCCAGGGACTCCTCGAACACCGGGGAGCTGTTTTTT.

Only a few counts were recorded for this clonotype. This chain uses TRBV20-1 with TRBJ1-1; D not resolved. Trimming stripped 5 bases from V and 6 bases from J, with 10 bases between. Germline-derived CDR1 and CDR2 are DFQATT and SNEGSKA (reference sequence). The CDR3 extends over 11 amino acids. CDR3 residues: CSAPPGAEAFF. CDR3 nucleotide sequence: TGCAGTGCTCCCCCCGGGGCTGAAGCTTTCTTT.